These 25 T cell receptor beta chains share one sample of origin, sequenced in a study of T cell repertoires in cytomegalovirus infection. TCRdb recomputed calls from the reads with MiXCR, one row per CDR3 protein. Seen here are approximately 190,000 distinct CDR3 sequences, about 30% observed once, and the top ten hold 30% to 35%. Sequencing input: PBMCs. Source of these receptors: a human donor in good health (CMV status not recorded). Some clones in this sample may be carry-over from other donors' samples.

The V and J genes are TRBV5-6 and TRBJ2-7, with 8 bases aligning to TRBD1. The V and J ends lost 4 bases and 3 bases, in that order; junction bases with no gene match: 9. CDR1 SGHDT and CDR2 YYEEEE come from the germline V gene. The CDR3 runs to 15 residues. CDR3 amino acids: CASSGMTGVDYEQYF. In nucleotides, the CDR3 is TGTGCCAGCAGCGGGATGACAGGGGTGGACTACGAGCAGTACTTC.

About this clonotype: This clone may be a read error of a much larger clone one base away. The chain links TRBV7-2 to TRBJ2-3; D unclear. This CDR3 region has 14 residues. In germline, CDR1 is SGHTA, CDR2 FQGNSA. Trimming stripped 2 bases from V and 2 bases from J, with 8 bases between. The chain's CDR3 is CASSLRTYTDTQYF. The CDR3, as DNA: TGTGCCAGCAGCTTAAGAACCTACACAGATACGCAGTATTTT.

The chain combines TRBV6-5 with TRBJ2-1; D is possibly TRBD1 (6 bases). The length of the CDR3 is 15 residues. Trimming took off 7 bases at V and 3 bases at J, with 16 bases between the two ends. Germline CDR1 reads MNHEY; CDR2 reads SVGAGI. CDR3 in DNA: TGTGCCAGCACCCCCCAACAGGGAAGCTACAATGAGCAGTTCTTC. It codes for CASTPQQGSYNEQFF.

The chain joins TRBV20-1 to TRBJ2-1; 8 bases agree with TRBD1. After removal of 4 bases from V and 6 bases from J, the junction contained 8 bases not matched to a gene. CDR3 length equals 14 residues. Germline CDR1 DFQATT, CDR2 SNEGSKA (reference sequence). CDR3 nucleotide sequence: TGCAGTGCTATGACAGGGGAAAGGGTCAATGAGCAGTTCTTC. It codes for CSAMTGERVNEQFF.

In this sample, this clonotype turned up a few times. This chain joins TRBV11-2 and TRBJ2-1; no clear D gene. V gave up 3 bases and J gave up 8 bases, with 8 bases separating them. Germline values: CDR1 SGHAT, CDR2 FQNNGV. This CDR3 is built from 12 residues. This CDR3 is CASSFYGDEQFF. CDR3 DNA: TGTGCCAGCAGCTTTTATGGGGATGAGCAGTTCTTC. Full variable domain (rest looked up from reference TRBV11-2 and TRBJ2-1): EAGVAQSPRYKIIEKRQSVAFWCNPISGHATLYWYQQILGQGPKLLIQFQNNGVVDDSQLPKDRFSAERLKGVDSTLKIQPAKLEDSAVYLCASSFYGDEQFFGPGTRLTVL.

The CDR3 spells CATSRTDRGAGYGYTF. CDR3 nucleotide sequence: TGTGCCACCAGCAGAACCGACAGGGGCGCCGGCTATGGCTACACCTTC. V and J are TRBV15 and TRBJ1-2, with TRBD1 matching 8 bases. The CDR3 covers 16 residues. Germline V lookup: CDR1 LNHNV, CDR2 YYDKDF (reference sequence). The ends lost 2 bases at V and 4 bases at J; junction bases unmatched: 9.

The rearrangement uses TRBV5-6 and TRBJ2-7, with 7 bases fitting TRBD1. The CDR3 is 16 residues long. Trimming at V came to 1 base and at J to 3 bases, leaving 10 bases not matched to a gene. Looked up from germline, CDR1 is SGHDT and CDR2 is YYEEEE. Here the CDR3 reads CASSLIETGTFYEQYF. The DNA of the CDR3 is TGTGCCAGCAGCTTGATAGAGACAGGGACCTTCTACGAGCAGTACTTC.

This clonotype was recorded at least ten times. The chain carries TRBV7-2 and TRBJ1-2; D is unclear. CDR1 is SGHTA, CDR2 FQGNSA, per germline. The CDR3 is 20 residues long. Trimming shortened V by 5 bases and J by 0 bases, and 28 bases separated the two germline ends. Here the CDR3 DNA reads TGTGCCAGCAGCCAGCCCTCCGGACTGACGCCTGGTGTAGCTAACTATGGCTACACCTTC. It specifies CASSQPSGLTPGVANYGYTF. Looking up the rest from reference TRBV7-2 and TRBJ1-2 gives the full variable domain: GAGVSQSPSNKVTEKGKDVELRCDPISGHTALYWYRQSLGQGLEFLIYFQGNSAPDKSGLPSDRFSAERTGGSVSTLTIQRTQQEDSAVYLCASSQPSGLTPGVANYGYTFGSGTRLTVV.

This clonotype was detected many times. The rearrangement links TRBV7-9 to TRBJ2-7, with TRBD1 matching 7 bases. This CDR3 comprises 15 residues. Germline assignment: CDR1 SEHNR and CDR2 FQNEAQ (reference sequence). J was trimmed by 4 bases and V by 6 bases; bases with no gene match: 12. The CDR3 protein is CASRSDVDRAYEQYF. CDR3 bases: TGTGCCAGCAGGAGCGATGTAGACAGGGCGTACGAGCAGTACTTC.

This clonotype was seen repeatedly, ten times or more. This rearrangement joins TRBV7-3 to TRBJ1-1; 9 bases map to TRBD1. V shed 5 bases and J 0 bases; nucleotides not matched to a gene: 10. Germline V gives CDR1 SGHTA, CDR2 FQGTGA. This CDR3 region has 17 residues. This CDR3 is CASSRLPGQGLNTEAFF. The CDR3 DNA follows: TGTGCCAGCAGCCGATTACCGGGACAGGGATTGAACACTGAAGCTTTCTTT.

This clonotype was detected only a few times. This chain links TRBV7-2 with TRBJ2-3; 11 bases agree with TRBD2. Germline V gives CDR1 SGHTA, CDR2 FQGNSA. V was clipped by 1 base and J by 1 base; unmatched bases: 4. The CDR3 covers 17 residues. The CDR3 spells CASSLVALAGGTDTQYF. The CDR3 DNA reads as TGTGCCAGCAGCTTAGTGGCACTAGCGGGGGGCACAGATACGCAGTATTTT.

A few counts support this clonotype. The gene calls are TRBV7-2 and TRBJ1-4; D is perhaps TRBD1 (5 bases). This CDR3 has 13 amino acids. Germline loops: CDR1 SGHTA, CDR2 FQGNSA. V dropped 3 bases and J dropped 5 bases, with 7 bases sitting between them. The CDR3, as DNA: TGTGCCAGCAGCTTCCGGGACAATGAAAAACTGTTTTTT. Encoded protein: CASSFRDNEKLFF.

The rearrangement uses TRBV10-3 and TRBJ2-3; TRBD2 aligns across 8 bases. From germline, CDR1 is ENHRY and CDR2 SYGVKD. V lost 0 bases and J lost 1; bases outside the gene matches: 3. This CDR3 spans 16 amino acids. This chain's CDR3 is CAISESRAGGTDTQYF. CDR3 DNA sequence: TGTGCCATCAGTGAGTCTCGAGCGGGGGGCACAGATACGCAGTATTTT.

This clonotype was found many times. V gene TRBV7-6 combines with J gene TRBJ2-1, with D possibly matching TRBD1 (6 bases). The CDR3 runs to 14 residues. Germline-derived CDR1 and CDR2 are SGHVS and FNYEAQ. V was shortened by 4 bases and J by 9 bases, with 16 bases between the two germline ends. CDR3 amino acids: CASSYSRQVAEQFF. DNA of the CDR3: TGTGCCAGCAGCTACTCGAGACAGGTTGCTGAGCAGTTCTTC.

The V and J genes are TRBV3-1 and TRBJ2-5, with D perhaps TRBD1 or TRBD2 (5 bases each). The CDR3 runs 15 residues. V dropped 5 bases and J dropped 1 base, with 14 bases sitting between them. Germline lookup yields CDR1 LGHDT and CDR2 YNNKEL (reference sequence). CDR3 DNA: TGTGCCAGCAGCACACGGGACGGCCTCCAAGAGACCCAGTACTTC. Its translation is CASSTRDGLQETQYF.

This clonotype occurred many times. This chain connects TRBV6-5 to TRBJ2-7; 8 nucleotides line up with TRBD1. Germline CDR1 MNHEY, CDR2 SVGAGI. This CDR3 is 18 amino acids long. Unmatched junction bases numbered 22, after V lost 5 bases and J lost 7 bases. DNA of the CDR3: TGTGCCAGCAGTCCCCCTCCACCGGGGACAGGAGACCTGGGGGAGCAGTACTTC. Translating gives CASSPPPPGTGDLGEQYF.

The genes are TRBV7-9 and TRBJ2-5; the D is unclear. Germline CDR1 is SEHNR and CDR2 is FQNEAQ (reference sequence). Trimming took off 1 base at V and 9 bases at J, with 6 bases between the two ends. The CDR3 consists of 11 residues. CDR3 in amino acids: CASSLDTAQYF. The CDR3 bases are TGTGCCAGCAGCTTAGACACGGCCCAGTACTTC.

This clonotype has a count of ten or more. V is TRBV7-2 and J is TRBJ1-5, with unresolved D. Germline-derived CDR1 and CDR2 are SGHTA and FQGNSA. The CDR3 sequence is 16 residues long. Trimming pared 5 bases from V and 9 bases from J, leaving 23 bases between. This CDR3 is CASSRDRTPDGGPQHF. In nucleotides, the CDR3 is TGTGCCAGCAGCCGCGACCGGACCCCCGATGGTGGGCCCCAGCATTTT.

Only a few counts were recorded for this clonotype. The J gene is TRBJ1-1, the V gene TRBV6-2 or TRBV6-3; D is possibly TRBD1 (5 bases). Trimming took off 7 bases at V and 6 bases at J, with 18 bases between the two ends. CDR3 length: 14 amino acids. From germline, CDR1 is MNHEY and CDR2 SVGEGT. CDR3 protein: CASMASGPRAEAFF. In DNA form, the CDR3 reads TGTGCCAGCATGGCTTCGGGCCCCAGGGCTGAAGCTTTCTTT.

The rearrangement links TRBV18 to TRBJ1-4; 9 positions agree with TRBD1. Trimming took 4 bases from V and 4 from J; bases not matched to a gene: 7. There are 16 residues in the CDR3. Germline V gene sequence: CDR1 KGHSH, CDR2 LQKENI. The CDR3: CASSRSQGASNEKLFF. The CDR3, as DNA: TGTGCCAGCTCACGATCACAGGGGGCGAGTAATGAAAAACTGTTTTTT. The entire variable domain, with the rest obtained from reference TRBV18 and TRBJ1-4, is as follows: NAGVMQNPRHLVRRRGQEARLRCSPMKGHSHVYWYRQLPEEGLKFMVYLQKENIIDESGMPKERFSAEFPKEGPSILRIQQVVRGDSAAYFCASSRSQGASNEKLFFGSGTQLSVL.

This clonotype was picked up many times. The CDR3 region has the DNA TGTGCCAGCAGCCCGACGGCCCATAATGAAAAACTGTTTTTT. Its translation: CASSPTAHNEKLFF. The genes are TRBV7-9 and TRBJ1-4; D is ambiguous. CDR1 SEHNR and CDR2 FQNEAQ come from the germline V gene (reference sequence). V was clipped by 5 bases and J by 4 bases, with 11 bases between them. The CDR3 sequence is 14 residues long.

This clonotype was counted a few times. The rearrangement joins TRBV20-1 to TRBJ2-7, with 8 bases fitting TRBD2. The V gene's germline CDR1 is DFQATT and CDR2 SNEGSKA (reference sequence). CDR3 length: 16 amino acids. Trimming took 5 bases from V and 1 from J; bases not matched to a gene: 13. The CDR3 is CSAPGGPRAGSYEQYF. CDR3 sequence (DNA): TGCAGTGCTCCGGGAGGGCCGAGGGCTGGGTCCTACGAGCAGTACTTC.

The gene calls are TRBV20-1 and TRBJ2-1; D ambiguous. Trimming stripped 4 bases from V and 0 bases from J, with 4 bases between. Germline CDR1 reads DFQATT; CDR2 reads SNEGSKA (reference sequence). This CDR3 has 12 amino acids. The CDR3 DNA reads as TGCAGTGCTACCTTCTCCTACAATGAGCAGTTCTTC. Translation: CSATFSYNEQFF.

This chain's CDR3 is CASTVDGYYEQYF. The CDR3 nucleotides are TGTGCCAGTACCGTTGATGGGTACTACGAGCAGTACTTC. The V call is TRBV6-8, the J call TRBJ2-7; D uncertain. CDR1 and CDR2 from the germline V gene are MNHGY and SAAAGT. This CDR3 comprises 13 residues. V shed 9 bases and J shed 3 bases, with 15 bases lying between them.

Comments on this clonotype: Its ends do not fully match the called genes, so a read error is possible. This chain uses TRBV7-2 with TRBJ2-5, with D tentatively TRBD2 (5 bases). The V gene's germline CDR1 is SGHTA and CDR2 FQGNSA. This CDR3 contains 16 residues. CDR3 sequence reads: CASSTNGGDLAGSQNF. The CDR3 region has the DNA TGTGCCAGCAGCACGAACGGCGGCGACCTAGCTGGAAGCCAGAACTTC.